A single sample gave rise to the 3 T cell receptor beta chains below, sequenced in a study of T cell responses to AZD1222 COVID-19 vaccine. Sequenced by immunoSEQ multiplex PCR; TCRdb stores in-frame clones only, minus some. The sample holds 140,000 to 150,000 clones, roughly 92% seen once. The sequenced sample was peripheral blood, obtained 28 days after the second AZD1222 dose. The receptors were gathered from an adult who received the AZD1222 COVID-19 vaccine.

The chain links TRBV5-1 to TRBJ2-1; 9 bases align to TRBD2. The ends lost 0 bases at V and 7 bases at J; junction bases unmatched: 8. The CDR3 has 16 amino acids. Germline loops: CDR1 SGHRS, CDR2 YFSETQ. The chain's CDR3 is CASSLVGGRVGNEQFF. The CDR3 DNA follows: TGCGCCAGCAGCTTGGTTGGCGGGAGGGTCGGAAATGAGCAGTTCTTC. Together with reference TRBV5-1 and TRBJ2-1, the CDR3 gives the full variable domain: KAGVTQTPRYLIKTRGQQVTLSCSPISGHRSVSWYQQTPGQGLQFLFEYFSETQRNKGNFPGRFSGRQFSNSRSEMNVSTLELGDSALYLCASSLVGGRVGNEQFFGPGTRLTVL.

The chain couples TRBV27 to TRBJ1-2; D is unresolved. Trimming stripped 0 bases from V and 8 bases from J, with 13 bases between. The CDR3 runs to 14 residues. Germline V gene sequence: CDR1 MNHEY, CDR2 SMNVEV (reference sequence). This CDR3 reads CASSLSDRLGGYTF. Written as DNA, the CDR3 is TGTGCCAGCAGTTTATCTGACCGACTCGGGGGCTACACCTTC.

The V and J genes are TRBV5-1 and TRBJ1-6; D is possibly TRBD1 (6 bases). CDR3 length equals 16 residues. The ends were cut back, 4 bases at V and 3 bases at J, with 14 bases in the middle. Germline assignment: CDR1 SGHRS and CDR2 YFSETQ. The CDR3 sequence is CASSAQGMGYNSPLHF. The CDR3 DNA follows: TGCGCCAGCAGCGCCCAGGGGATGGGCTATAATTCACCCCTCCACTTT. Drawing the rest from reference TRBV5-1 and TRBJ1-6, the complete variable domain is KAGVTQTPRYLIKTRGQQVTLSCSPISGHRSVSWYQQTPGQGLQFLFEYFSETQRNKGNFPGRFSGRQFSNSRSEMNVSTLELGDSALYLCASSAQGMGYNSPLHFGNGTRLTVT.